These 10 T cell receptor beta chains were sequenced from one sample in a study of Ad26.COV2.S vaccination and SARS-CoV-2 variants. The treatment denotes: about 20 received Ad26.COV2.S at low or high dose, single or two shots; about 5 received placebo; per-sample allocation not given. Vaccine and placebo recipients were sampled on day 63 after the first injection. Clones were sequenced by immunoSEQ multiplex PCR, and TCRdb holds only the in-frame ones, with some missing. The data show some 340,000 clones, around four fifths seen once. Material: peripheral blood, obtained in a trial of Ad26.COV2.S vaccine versus placebo. The receptors stem from a person aged 18 to 65 who received the Ad26.COV2.S COVID-19 vaccine or a placebo.

V is TRBV24-1 and J is TRBJ2-1; possible D gene TRBD2, 6 bases. V shed 4 bases and J shed 9 bases, with 18 bases lying between them. From germline, CDR1 is KGHDR and CDR2 SFDVKD. The CDR3 totals 15 residues. CDR3 protein: CATSDPGLQGSEQFF. The CDR3, as DNA: TGTGCCACCAGTGACCCGGGACTCCAAGGTAGTGAGCAGTTCTTC.

The genes are TRBV5-1 and TRBJ2-5; 9 positions match TRBD2. The CDR3 runs to 16 residues. Per germline, CDR1 SGHRS and CDR2 YFSETQ. V shed 7 bases and J 5 bases; nucleotides not matched to a gene: 15. The CDR3 region is CASSLGRAGGWETQYF. DNA of the CDR3: TGCGCCAGCTCCTTAGGGCGAGCGGGGGGATGGGAGACCCAGTACTTC.

The chain has TRBV9 and TRBJ2-2, with 15 positions matching TRBD2. The V and J ends lost 4 bases and 4 bases, in that order; junction bases with no gene match: 14. The CDR3 length is 20 residues. CDR1 and CDR2 (germline): SGDLS, YYNGEE. The CDR3 loop is CASSPRTSGGAAPVTGELFF. In DNA, the CDR3 is TGTGCCAGCAGCCCCCGGACTAGCGGGGGGGCTGCTCCCGTCACCGGGGAGCTGTTTTTT.

Only one count was recorded for this clone. This chain joins TRBV19 and TRBJ1-6, with 9 bases matching TRBD1. This CDR3 has 16 amino acids. Trimming at V came to 5 bases and at J to 9 bases, leaving 11 bases not matched to a gene. Germline values: CDR1 LNHDA, CDR2 SQIVND (reference sequence). The DNA of the CDR3 is TGTGCCAGTAGTCCCGGGACAGGGTATGGAAGTTCACCCCTCCACTTT. Protein sequence: CASSPGTGYGSSPLHF.

The chain carries TRBV28 and TRBJ1-2, with no clear D. The CDR3 runs 12 residues. The V end was cut by 6 bases, the J end by 2 bases, with 7 bases between. Germline-derived CDR1 and CDR2 are MDHEN and SYDVKM. CDR3 sequence: CASRVGNYGYTF. CDR3 sequence (DNA): TGTGCCAGCAGGGTTGGGAACTATGGCTACACCTTC.

The V call is TRBV10-3, the J call TRBJ2-1; 7 bases match TRBD2. Looked up from germline, CDR1 is ENHRY and CDR2 is SYGVKD. The CDR3 covers 18 residues. The V and J ends lost 2 bases and 1 base, in that order; junction bases with no gene match: 11. CDR3 DNA sequence: TGTGCCATCAGTGAGGAGACCCTACTAGCGAGATCCTACAATGAGCAGTTCTTC. Its translation is CAISEETLLARSYNEQFF.

Points on this clone: Additional DNA sequences in this sample encode the identical CDR3. The chain uses TRBV24-1 and TRBJ1-5, with D unresolved. CDR3 length: 12 residues. Germline CDR1 and CDR2: KGHDR and SFDVKD. V dropped 4 bases and J dropped 1 base, with 1 base sitting between them. CDR3 protein: CATSDSNQPQHF. In nucleotides, the CDR3 is TGTGCCACCAGTGACAGCAATCAGCCCCAGCATTTT.

This clone was counted a single time. For the CDR3, the DNA is TGCGCCAGCAGCCAATACTCTGGTTTTAGAGGCGGTGAGCAGTTCTTC. Protein product: CASSQYSGFRGGEQFF. V is TRBV4-1 and J is TRBJ2-1, with no clear D. Trimming shortened V by 2 bases and J by 9 bases, and 20 bases separated the two germline ends. From germline, CDR1 is MGHRA and CDR2 YSYEKL. The CDR3 contains 16 residues.

This clone has just a few counts. Because it lacks the conserved phenylalanine or tryptophan at the end, this CDR3 is likely a read error. No DNA is shown, since the ends of the CDR3 on it are uncertain; the CDR3 is the one TCRdb lists. The CDR3 loop reads CASSVANRGKPQL. The rearrangement uses TRBV9 and TRBJ2-7; the table's D call of TRBD1 was not tested on the DNA. Germline CDR1 is SGDLS and CDR2 is YYNGEE. Ends included, the CDR3 has 13 residues.

The CDR3 reads CASSVVGEVRQFF. The CDR3 nucleotides are TGTGCCAGCAGCGTAGTGGGGGAGGTACGGCAGTTCTTC. This chain uses TRBV9 with TRBJ2-1; possible D gene TRBD2, 6 bases. The CDR3 runs to 13 residues. The V end lost 0 bases, the J end lost 12 bases, and 13 bases lay between the germline ends. Germline values: CDR1 SGDLS, CDR2 YYNGEE.